The clone carrying this T cell receptor (beta chain) was seen just once. As yet, its antigen is unknown. This entry comes from a study of early T cells in non-severe SARS-CoV-2 infection. Across the study: The chains were unpaired, and the sequenced material was bulk RNA from unsorted whole blood.

Overall study results and limits: Sequences matched to VDJdb favored anti-spike CD8 responses, while private and CD4 specificities were missed.

This CDR3 is built from 13 residues. The V end lost 6 bases, the J end lost 0 bases, and 11 bases lay between the germline ends. Germline V lookup: CDR1 DFQATT, CDR2 SNEGSKA (reference sequence). The TCR library protocol was used to attach unique molecular identifiers. These identifiers were attached to individual cDNA molecules. TCRdb re-called the 5' RACE reads through MiXCR, storing one row per CDR3 protein. The sample records approximately 35,000 distinct CDR3 sequences, approximately 7% being singletons. The sequencing sample was made of whole blood. This chain links TRBV20-1 with TRBJ2-5; possible D gene TRBD2, 6 bases. This receptor was identified in an adult who was a healthcare worker with PCR-confirmed SARS-CoV-2 infection or an uninfected control (not recorded which). The CDR3: CSAPGTDQETQYF. For the CDR3, the DNA is TGCAGTGCCCCCGGGACTGACCAAGAGACCCAGTACTTC.